This T cell receptor (beta chain) stems from a study of OX40 agonist ivuxolimab in advanced cancers. This CDR3 region has 13 residues. J was trimmed by 4 bases and V by 3 bases; bases with no gene match: 1. Germline V lookup: CDR1 SGHRS, CDR2 YFSETQ. Measured with immunoSEQ multiplex PCR; TCRdb has only the in-frame clones, and not every one. The data hold 25,000 or so clones, with 73% observed a single time. The source is an adult with an advanced solid tumor such as melanoma, head and neck, liver or kidney cancer. This sequence joins TRBV5-1 and TRBJ1-5; 7 nucleotides align to TRBD1. Sequencing used CD4+ or CD8+ T cells sorted from blood, obtained in a trial of the OX40 agonist ivuxolimab. DNA for the CDR3: TGCGCCAGCAGCTGGACAGGAAATCAGCCCCAGCATTTT. Its protein product is CASSWTGNQPQHF.